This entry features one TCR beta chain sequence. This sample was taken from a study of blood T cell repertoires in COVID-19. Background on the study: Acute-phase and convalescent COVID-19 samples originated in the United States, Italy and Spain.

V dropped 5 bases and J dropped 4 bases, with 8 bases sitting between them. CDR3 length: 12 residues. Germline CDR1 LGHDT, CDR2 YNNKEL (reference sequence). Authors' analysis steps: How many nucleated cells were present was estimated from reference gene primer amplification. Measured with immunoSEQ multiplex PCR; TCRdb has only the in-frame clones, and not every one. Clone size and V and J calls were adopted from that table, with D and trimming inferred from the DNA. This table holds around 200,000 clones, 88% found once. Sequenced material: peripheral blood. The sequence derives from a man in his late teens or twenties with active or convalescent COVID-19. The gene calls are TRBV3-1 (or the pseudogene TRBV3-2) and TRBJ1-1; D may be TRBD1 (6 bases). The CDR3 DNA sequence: TGTGCCAGCAGCACCAGGGGCACTGAAGCTTTCTTT. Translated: CASSTRGTEAFF.